The rows below give T cell receptor beta chains drawn from one sample of a study of cytomegalovirus exposure and HLA in healthy donors. Assay: immunoSEQ multiplex PCR; the TCRdb copy retains only in-frame clones and omits some. Here the sample spans about 110,000 clones, roughly 71% being singletons. The sample was PBMCs. The receptors shown here come from a man aged 40-50 years in good health and CMV-seropositive. The CDR3 runs from the conserved cysteine through the conserved F or W. D genes are given only for firm matches. Size tells how often a clone was seen (once, few, many) or the class of an expanded clone, and some rows leave it out.

V gene	clone size	J gene	D gene	CDR3 DNA	CDR3 protein
TRBV7-9	once	TRBJ2-1	.	TGTGCCAGCAGCTTAGAGCTCTTTGACTTCTCCTACAATGAGCAGTTCTTC	CASSLELFDFSYNEQFF
TRBV18	.	TRBJ1-1	.	TGTGCCAGCTCAATAGGGGCAGCTAACATGAACACTGAAGCTTTCTTT	CASSIGAANMNTEAFF
TRBV7-2	.	TRBJ2-1	TRBD2	TGTGCCAGCAGTTCACTAGCGGGAGGGCCCGATGAGCAGTTCTTC	CASSSLAGGPDEQFF
TRBV7-6	.	TRBJ2-1	.	TGTGCCAGCAGCCTGCCAGCTGGGGCCCCCAGTGAGCAGTTCTTC	CASSLPAGAPSEQFF
TRBV9	.	TRBJ1-5	TRBD1	TGTGCCAGCAGCGTGGGACAGGGAAGCAATCAGCCCCAGCATTTT	CASSVGQGSNQPQHF
TRBV27	.	TRBJ2-3	TRBD2	TGTGCCAGCAGTTTTGGAGGGACTAGCGGAGGGGATACGCAGTATTTT	CASSFGGTSGGDTQYF
TRBV29-1	.	TRBJ2-1	TRBD1	TGCAGCGTTATACAGGGGAATGAGCAGTTCTTC	CSVIQGNEQFF
TRBV6-6	few	TRBJ1-1	.	TGTGCCAGCAGCCCCGGGATAGAAGCTTTCTTT	CASSPGIEAFF
TRBV5-6	.	TRBJ2-5	TRBD1	TGTGCCAGCAGCCCCGGGACAGGGGGACAGACCCAGTACTTC	CASSPGTGGQTQYF
TRBV19	.	TRBJ1-3	.	TGTGCCAGCAACGCCGGCCGGGGGGGCCCTCGGGACACCATATATTTT	CASNAGRGGPRDTIYF
TRBV19	.	TRBJ1-4	.	TGTGCCAGTAGTATAGGTCGTGAAAAACTGTTTTTT	CASSIGREKLFF
TRBV11-2	few	TRBJ2-7	TRBD2	TGTGCCAGCAGTTCGAGACTAGCGGGAGCGAATGAGCAGTACTTC	CASSSRLAGANEQYF
TRBV4-1	.	TRBJ2-7	TRBD1	TGCGCCAGCAGCGCACAACAGGGGTCAGGCTTCTACGAGCAGTACTTC	CASSAQQGSGFYEQYF
TRBV4-3	.	TRBJ2-1	.	TGCGCCAGCAGCCAAGAGGGTGGCGGGGCCCCCTACAATGAGCAGTTCTTC	CASSQEGGGAPYNEQFF